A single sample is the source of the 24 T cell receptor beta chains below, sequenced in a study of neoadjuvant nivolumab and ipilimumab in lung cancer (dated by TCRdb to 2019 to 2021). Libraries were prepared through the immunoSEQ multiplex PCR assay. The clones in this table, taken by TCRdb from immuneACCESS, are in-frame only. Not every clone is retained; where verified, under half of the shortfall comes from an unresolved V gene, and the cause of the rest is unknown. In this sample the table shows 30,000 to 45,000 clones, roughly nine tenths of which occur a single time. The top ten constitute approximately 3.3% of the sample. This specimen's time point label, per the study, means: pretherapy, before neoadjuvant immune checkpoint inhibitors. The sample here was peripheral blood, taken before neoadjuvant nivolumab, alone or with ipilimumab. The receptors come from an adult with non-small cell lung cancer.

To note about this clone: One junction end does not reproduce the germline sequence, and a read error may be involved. Written as DNA, the CDR3 is TGTGCCTGGAGTGTACTAGATGCGCAGTATTTT. Its translation: CAWSVLDAQYF. The chain links TRBV30 to TRBJ2-3, with a possible D match to TRBD2 (5 bases). CDR3 length equals 11 residues. CDR1 is GTSNPN and CDR2 is SVGIG in the germline V gene (reference sequence).

CDR3 residues: CASSLAQDGTEAFF. The CDR3 DNA follows: TGTGCCAGCAGCTTAGCACAGGATGGCACTGAAGCTTTCTTT. This sequence joins TRBV7-9 and TRBJ1-1; D might be TRBD1 (5 bases). The CDR3 runs 14 residues. V lost 0 bases and J lost 4, with 9 bases in between. Looked up from germline, CDR1 is SEHNR and CDR2 is FQNEAQ (reference sequence). The whole variable domain, remainder taken from reference TRBV7-9 and TRBJ1-1, is DTGVSQNPRHKITKRGQNVTFRCDPISEHNRLYWYRQTLGQGPEFLTYFQNEAQLEKSRLLSDRFSAERPKGSFSTLEIQRTEQGDSAMYLCASSLAQDGTEAFFGQGTRLTVV.

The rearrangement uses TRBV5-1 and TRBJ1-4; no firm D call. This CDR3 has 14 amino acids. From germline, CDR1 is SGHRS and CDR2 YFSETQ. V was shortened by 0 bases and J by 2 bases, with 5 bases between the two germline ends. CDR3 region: CASSLAGTNEKLFF. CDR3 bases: TGCGCCAGCAGCTTGGCTGGGACTAATGAAAAACTGTTTTTT.

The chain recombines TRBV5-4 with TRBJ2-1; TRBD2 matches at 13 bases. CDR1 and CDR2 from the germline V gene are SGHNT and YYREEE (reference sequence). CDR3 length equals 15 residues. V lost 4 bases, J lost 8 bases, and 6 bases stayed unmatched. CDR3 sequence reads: CASSMGLAGIYEQFF. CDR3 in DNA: TGTGCCAGCAGCATGGGACTAGCGGGAATCTATGAGCAGTTCTTC.

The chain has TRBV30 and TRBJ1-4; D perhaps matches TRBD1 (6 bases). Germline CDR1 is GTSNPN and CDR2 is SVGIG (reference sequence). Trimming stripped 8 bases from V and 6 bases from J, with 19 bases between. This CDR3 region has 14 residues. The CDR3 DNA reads TGTGCCAAAAGGGTGAGGGGGAACGATGAAAAACTGTTTTTT. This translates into CAKRVRGNDEKLFF.

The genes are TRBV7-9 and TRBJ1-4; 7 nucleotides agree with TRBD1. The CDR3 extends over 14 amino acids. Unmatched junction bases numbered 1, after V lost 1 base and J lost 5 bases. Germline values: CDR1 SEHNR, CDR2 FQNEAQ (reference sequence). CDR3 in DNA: TGTGCCAGCAGCTTAGGACAGGGCAATGAAAAACTGTTTTTT. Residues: CASSLGQGNEKLFF.

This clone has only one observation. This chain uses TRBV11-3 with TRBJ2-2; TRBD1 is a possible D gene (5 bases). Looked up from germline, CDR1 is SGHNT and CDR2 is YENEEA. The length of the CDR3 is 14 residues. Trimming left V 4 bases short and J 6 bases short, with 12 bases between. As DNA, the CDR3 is TGTGCCAGCAGCTCACAGGTGTCCCCCGGGGAGCTGTTTTTT. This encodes CASSSQVSPGELFF.

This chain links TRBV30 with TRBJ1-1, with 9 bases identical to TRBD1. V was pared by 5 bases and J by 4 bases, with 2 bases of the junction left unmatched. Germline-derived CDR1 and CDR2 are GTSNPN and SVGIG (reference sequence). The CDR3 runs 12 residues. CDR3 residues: CAWETGGTEAFF. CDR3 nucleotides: TGTGCCTGGGAGACAGGGGGCACTGAAGCTTTCTTT.

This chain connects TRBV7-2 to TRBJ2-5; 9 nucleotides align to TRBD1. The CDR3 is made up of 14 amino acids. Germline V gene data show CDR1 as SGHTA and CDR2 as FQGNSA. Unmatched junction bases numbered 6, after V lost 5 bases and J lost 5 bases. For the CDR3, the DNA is TGTGCCAGCAGCCCACAGGGGGCTAGGGAGACCCAGTACTTC. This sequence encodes CASSPQGARETQYF.

The CDR3 DNA reads as TGCGCCAGCAGCACAATTCCCGGGAGGGATTCCTACGAGCAGTACTTC. Translating gives CASSTIPGRDSYEQYF. The V call is TRBV4-1, the J call TRBJ2-7, with 8 bases fitting TRBD2. Germline V gene data show CDR1 as MGHRA and CDR2 as YSYEKL. The CDR3 has 16 residues. V shed 5 bases and J 1 base; nucleotides not matched to a gene: 10.

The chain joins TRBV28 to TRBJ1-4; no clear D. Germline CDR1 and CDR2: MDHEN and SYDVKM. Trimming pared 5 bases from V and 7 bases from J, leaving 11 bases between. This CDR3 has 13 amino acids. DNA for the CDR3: TGTGCCAGCAGTCTCCTGAATTCTGAAAAACTGTTTTTT. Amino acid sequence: CASSLLNSEKLFF.

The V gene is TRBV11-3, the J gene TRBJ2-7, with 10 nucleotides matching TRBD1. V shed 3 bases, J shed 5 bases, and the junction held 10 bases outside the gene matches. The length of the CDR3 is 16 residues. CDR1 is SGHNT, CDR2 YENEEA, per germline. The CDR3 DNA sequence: TGTGCCAGCAGCTTGGGAACCGGGACAGGGGACCACGAGCAGTACTTC. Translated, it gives CASSLGTGTGDHEQYF.

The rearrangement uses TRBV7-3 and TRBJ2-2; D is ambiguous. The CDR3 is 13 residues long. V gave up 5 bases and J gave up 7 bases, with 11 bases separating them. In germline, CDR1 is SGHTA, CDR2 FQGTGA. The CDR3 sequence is CASSPRRVGELFF. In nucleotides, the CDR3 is TGTGCCAGCAGCCCCAGGCGAGTCGGGGAGCTGTTTTTT.

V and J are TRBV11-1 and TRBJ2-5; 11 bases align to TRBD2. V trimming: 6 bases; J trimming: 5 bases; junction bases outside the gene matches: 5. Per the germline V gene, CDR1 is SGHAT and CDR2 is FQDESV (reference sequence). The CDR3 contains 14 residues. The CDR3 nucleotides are TGTGCCAGCAGACTAGCGGGAGATGGGGAGACCCAGTACTTC. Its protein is CASRLAGDGETQYF.

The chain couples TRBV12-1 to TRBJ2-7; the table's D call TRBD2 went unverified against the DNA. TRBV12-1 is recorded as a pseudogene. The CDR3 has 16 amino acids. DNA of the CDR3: TGTGCCAGCAGAAGGACTAGCGGGAGTGCAACCTACGAGCAGTACTTC. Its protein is CASRRTSGSATYEQYF.

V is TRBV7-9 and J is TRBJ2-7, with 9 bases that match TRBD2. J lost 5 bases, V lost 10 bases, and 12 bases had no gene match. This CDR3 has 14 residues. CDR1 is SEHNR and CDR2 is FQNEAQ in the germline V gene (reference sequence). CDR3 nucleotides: TGTGCCACCCACACCGGGACTAGCCCCCACGAGCAGTACTTC. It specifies CATHTGTSPHEQYF. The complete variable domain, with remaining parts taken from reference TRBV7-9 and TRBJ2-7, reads DTGVSQNPRHKITKRGQNVTFRCDPISEHNRLYWYRQTLGQGPEFLTYFQNEAQLEKSRLLSDRFSAERPKGSFSTLEIQRTEQGDSAMYLCATHTGTSPHEQYFGPGTRLTVT.

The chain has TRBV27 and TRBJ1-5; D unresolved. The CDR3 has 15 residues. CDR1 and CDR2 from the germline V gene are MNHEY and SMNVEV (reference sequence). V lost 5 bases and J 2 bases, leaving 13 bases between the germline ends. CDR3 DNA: TGTGCCAGCAGTCGGGTTCAAGGCGGCAATCAGCCCCAGCATTTT. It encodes CASSRVQGGNQPQHF.

The CDR3 region is CAWISPGLREQYF. The CDR3 DNA follows: TGTGCCTGGATTTCCCCGGGGCTAAGGGAGCAGTACTTC. This rearrangement joins TRBV30 to TRBJ2-7; D is tentatively TRBD1 or TRBD2 (5 bases each). Germline values: CDR1 GTSNPN, CDR2 SVGIG (reference sequence). Trimming cost V 4 bases and J 7 bases, with 17 bases left between them. The CDR3 runs 13 residues. The variable domain in full, with the rest retrieved from reference TRBV30 and TRBJ2-7, is SQTIHQWPATLVQPVGSPLSLECTVEGTSNPNLYWYRQAAGRGLQLLFYSVGIGQISSEVPQNLSASRPQDRQFILSSKKLLLSDSGFYLCAWISPGLREQYFGPGTRLTVT.

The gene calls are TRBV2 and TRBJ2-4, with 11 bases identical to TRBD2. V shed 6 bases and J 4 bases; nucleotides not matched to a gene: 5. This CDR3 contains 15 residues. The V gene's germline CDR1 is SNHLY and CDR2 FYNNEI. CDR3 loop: CASSLAGGEKNIQYF. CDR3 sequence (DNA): TGTGCCAGCAGCCTAGCGGGAGGCGAGAAAAACATTCAGTACTTC.

The CDR3, as DNA: TGCGCCAGCAGCGCCCGGACAGGGTTTGGTCTGTCTGCGGAGCAGTACTTC. It translates to CASSARTGFGLSAEQYF. The J gene is TRBJ2-7, the V gene TRBV5-1, with TRBD1 identical over 8 bases. V lost 4 bases to trimming and J lost 7 bases; unmatched junction nucleotides: 19. This CDR3 is built from 17 residues. CDR1 and CDR2 from the germline V gene are SGHRS and YFSETQ.

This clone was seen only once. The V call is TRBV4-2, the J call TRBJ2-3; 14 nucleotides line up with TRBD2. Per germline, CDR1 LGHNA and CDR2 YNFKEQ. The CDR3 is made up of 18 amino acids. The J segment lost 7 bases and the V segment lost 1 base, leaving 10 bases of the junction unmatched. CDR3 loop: CASSQAVPGTSGRNTQYF. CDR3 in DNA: TGTGCCAGCAGCCAAGCCGTCCCCGGGACTAGCGGGAGAAATACGCAGTATTTT.

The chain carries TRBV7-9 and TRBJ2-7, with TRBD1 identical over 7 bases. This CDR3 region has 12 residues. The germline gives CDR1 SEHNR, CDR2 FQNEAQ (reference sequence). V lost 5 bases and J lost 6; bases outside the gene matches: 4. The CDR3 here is CASSRQGGEQYF. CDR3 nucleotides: TGTGCCAGCAGCCGACAGGGTGGCGAGCAGTACTTC.

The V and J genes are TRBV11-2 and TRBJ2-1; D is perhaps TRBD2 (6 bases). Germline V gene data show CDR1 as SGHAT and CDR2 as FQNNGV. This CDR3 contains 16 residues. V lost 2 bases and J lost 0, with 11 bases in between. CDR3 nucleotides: TGTGCCAGCAGCTTAATTGGCGGGATCTCCTACAATGAGCAGTTCTTC. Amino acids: CASSLIGGISYNEQFF.

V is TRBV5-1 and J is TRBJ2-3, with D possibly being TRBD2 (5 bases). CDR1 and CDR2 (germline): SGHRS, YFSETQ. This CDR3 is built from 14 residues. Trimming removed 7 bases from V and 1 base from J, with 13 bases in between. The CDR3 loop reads CASGRDAGTDTQYF. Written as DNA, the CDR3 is TGCGCCAGCGGCCGGGATGCAGGCACAGATACGCAGTATTTT.